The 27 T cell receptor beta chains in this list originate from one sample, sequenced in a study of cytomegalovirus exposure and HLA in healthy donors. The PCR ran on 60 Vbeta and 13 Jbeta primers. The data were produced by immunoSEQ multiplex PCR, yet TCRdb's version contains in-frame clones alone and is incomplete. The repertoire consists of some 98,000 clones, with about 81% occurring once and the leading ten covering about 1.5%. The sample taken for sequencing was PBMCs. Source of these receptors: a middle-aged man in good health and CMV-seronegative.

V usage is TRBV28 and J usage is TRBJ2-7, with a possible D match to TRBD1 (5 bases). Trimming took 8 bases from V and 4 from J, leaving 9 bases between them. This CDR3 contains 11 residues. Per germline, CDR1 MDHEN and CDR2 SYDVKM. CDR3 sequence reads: CASLRGYEQYF. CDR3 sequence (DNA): TGTGCCAGCCTTAGGGGATACGAGCAGTACTTC.

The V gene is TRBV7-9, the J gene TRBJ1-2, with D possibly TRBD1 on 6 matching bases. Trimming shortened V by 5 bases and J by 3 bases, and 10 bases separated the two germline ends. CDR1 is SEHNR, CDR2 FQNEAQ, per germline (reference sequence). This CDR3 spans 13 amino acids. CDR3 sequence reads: CASSHRVDYGYTF. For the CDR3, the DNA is TGTGCCAGCAGCCACAGGGTAGACTATGGCTACACCTTC.

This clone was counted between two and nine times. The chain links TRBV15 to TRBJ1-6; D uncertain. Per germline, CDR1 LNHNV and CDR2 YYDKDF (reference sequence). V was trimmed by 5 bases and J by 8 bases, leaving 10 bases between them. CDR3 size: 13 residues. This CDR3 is CATSAERDSPLHF. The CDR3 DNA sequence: TGTGCCACCAGCGCAGAGAGGGATTCACCCCTCCACTTT.

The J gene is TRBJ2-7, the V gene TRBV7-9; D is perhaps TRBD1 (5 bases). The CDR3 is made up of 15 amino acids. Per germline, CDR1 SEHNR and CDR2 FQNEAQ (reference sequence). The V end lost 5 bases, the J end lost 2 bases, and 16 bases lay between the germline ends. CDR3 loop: CASSPDSLTAYEQYF. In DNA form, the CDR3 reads TGTGCCAGCAGCCCAGACAGCTTAACGGCCTACGAGCAGTACTTC.

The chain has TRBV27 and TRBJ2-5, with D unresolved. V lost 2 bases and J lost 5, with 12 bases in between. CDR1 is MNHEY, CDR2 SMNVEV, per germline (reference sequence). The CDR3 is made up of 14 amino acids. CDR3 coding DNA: TGTGCCAGCAGTTTAAGCCCGTCCTCTGAGACCCAGTACTTC. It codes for CASSLSPSSETQYF.

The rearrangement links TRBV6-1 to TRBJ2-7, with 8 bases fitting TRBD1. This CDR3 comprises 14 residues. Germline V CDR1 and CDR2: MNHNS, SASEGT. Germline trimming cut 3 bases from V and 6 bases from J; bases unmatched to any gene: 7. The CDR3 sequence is CASSESLTGVEQYF. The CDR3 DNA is TGTGCCAGCAGTGAGTCCCTGACAGGGGTCGAGCAGTACTTC.

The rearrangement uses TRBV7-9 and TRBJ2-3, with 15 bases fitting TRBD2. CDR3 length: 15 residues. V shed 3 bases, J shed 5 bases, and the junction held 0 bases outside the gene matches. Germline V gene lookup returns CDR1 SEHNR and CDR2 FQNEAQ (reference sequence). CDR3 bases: TGTGCCAGCAGCTTGGGACTAGCGGGGGGAGATACGCAGTATTTT. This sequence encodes CASSLGLAGGDTQYF.

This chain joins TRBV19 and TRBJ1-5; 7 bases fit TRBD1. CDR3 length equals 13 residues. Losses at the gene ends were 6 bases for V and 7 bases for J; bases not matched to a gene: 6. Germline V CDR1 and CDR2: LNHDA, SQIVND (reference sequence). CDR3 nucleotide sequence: TGTGCCAGTAGGAGACAGGGTGGGCAGCCCCAGCATTTT. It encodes CASRRQGGQPQHF.

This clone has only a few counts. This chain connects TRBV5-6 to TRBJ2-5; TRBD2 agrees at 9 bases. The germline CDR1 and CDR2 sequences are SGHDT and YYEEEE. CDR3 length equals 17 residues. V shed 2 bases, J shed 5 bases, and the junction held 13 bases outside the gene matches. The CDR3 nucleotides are TGTGCCAGCAGCTTACCCGAAACCCTAGCGGGGACGGAGACCCAGTACTTC. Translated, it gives CASSLPETLAGTETQYF.

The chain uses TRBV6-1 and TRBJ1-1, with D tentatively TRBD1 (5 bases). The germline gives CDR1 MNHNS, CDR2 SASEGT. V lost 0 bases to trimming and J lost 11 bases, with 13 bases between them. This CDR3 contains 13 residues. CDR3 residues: CASSEARGARAFF. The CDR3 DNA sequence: TGTGCCAGCAGTGAAGCGCGCGGGGCGCGGGCTTTCTTT.

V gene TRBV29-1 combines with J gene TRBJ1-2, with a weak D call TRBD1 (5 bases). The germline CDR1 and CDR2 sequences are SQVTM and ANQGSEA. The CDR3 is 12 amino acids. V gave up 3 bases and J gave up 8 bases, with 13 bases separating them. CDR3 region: CSVEAGLEGYTF. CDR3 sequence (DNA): TGCAGCGTTGAGGCAGGGTTGGAGGGCTACACCTTC.

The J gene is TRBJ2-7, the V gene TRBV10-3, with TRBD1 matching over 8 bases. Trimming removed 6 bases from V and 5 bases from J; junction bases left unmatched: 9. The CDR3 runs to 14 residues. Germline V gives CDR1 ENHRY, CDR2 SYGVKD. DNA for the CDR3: TGTGCCATCAGGAGCCCAGGACAGGGCCACGAGCAGTACTTC. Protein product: CAIRSPGQGHEQYF.

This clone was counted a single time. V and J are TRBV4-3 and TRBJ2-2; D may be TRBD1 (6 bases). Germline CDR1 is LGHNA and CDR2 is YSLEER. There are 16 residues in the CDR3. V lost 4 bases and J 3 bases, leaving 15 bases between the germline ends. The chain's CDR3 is CASSLNRVIDTGELFF. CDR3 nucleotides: TGCGCCAGCAGCCTGAACAGGGTAATCGACACCGGGGAGCTGTTTTTT.

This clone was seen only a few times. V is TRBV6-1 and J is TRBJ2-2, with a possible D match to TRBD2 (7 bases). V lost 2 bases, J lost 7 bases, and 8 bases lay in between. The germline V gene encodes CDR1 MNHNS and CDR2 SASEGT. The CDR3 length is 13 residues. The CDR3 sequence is CASSERGGGELFF. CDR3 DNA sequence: TGTGCCAGCAGTGAAAGGGGGGGCGGGGAGCTGTTTTTT.

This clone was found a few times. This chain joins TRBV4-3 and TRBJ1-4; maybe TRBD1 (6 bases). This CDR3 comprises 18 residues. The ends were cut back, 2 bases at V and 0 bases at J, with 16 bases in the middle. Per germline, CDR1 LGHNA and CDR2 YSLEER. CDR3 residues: CASSQNKGAGATNEKLFF. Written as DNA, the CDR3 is TGCGCCAGCAGCCAAAACAAGGGAGCAGGGGCAACTAATGAAAAACTGTTTTTT.

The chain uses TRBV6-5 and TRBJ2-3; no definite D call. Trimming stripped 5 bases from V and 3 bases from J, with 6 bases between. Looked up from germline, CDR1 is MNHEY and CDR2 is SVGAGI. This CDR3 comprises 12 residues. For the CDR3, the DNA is TGTGCCAGCAGTGGGCAGACAGATACGCAGTATTTT. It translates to CASSGQTDTQYF.

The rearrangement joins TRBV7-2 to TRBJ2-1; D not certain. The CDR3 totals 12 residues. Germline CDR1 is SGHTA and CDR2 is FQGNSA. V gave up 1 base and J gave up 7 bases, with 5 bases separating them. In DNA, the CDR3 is TGTGCCAGCAGCTTAGGGCTTAATGAGCAGTTCTTC. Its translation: CASSLGLNEQFF.

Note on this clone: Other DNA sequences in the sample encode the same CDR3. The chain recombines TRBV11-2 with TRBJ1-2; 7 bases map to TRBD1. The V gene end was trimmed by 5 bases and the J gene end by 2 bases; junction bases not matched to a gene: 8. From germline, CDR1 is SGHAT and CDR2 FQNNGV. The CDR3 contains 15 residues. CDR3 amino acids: CASSLRQGWNYGYTF. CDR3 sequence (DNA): TGTGCCAGCAGCCTAAGACAGGGCTGGAACTATGGCTACACCTTC.

CDR3 in DNA: TGCGCCAGCAGCCCGACACGTACCTACGAGCAGTACTTC. Its protein product is CASSPTRTYEQYF. This chain uses TRBV5-1 with TRBJ2-7; D call uncertain. This CDR3 has 13 residues. V dropped 4 bases and J dropped 2 bases, with 10 bases sitting between them. Germline V gives CDR1 SGHRS, CDR2 YFSETQ.

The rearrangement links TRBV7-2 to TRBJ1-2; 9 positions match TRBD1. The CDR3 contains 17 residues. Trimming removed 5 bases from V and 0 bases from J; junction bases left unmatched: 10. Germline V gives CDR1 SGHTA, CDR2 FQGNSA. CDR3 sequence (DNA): TGTGCCAGCAGCGGCTGGACAGGGGACTACACTAACTATGGCTACACCTTC. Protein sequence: CASSGWTGDYTNYGYTF.

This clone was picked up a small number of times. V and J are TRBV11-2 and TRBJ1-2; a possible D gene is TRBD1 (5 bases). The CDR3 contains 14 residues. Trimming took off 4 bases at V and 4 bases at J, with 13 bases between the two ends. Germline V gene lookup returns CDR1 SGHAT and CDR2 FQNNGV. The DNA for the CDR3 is TGTGCCAGCAGCTCGACAGCGGGAAGCTATGGCTACACCTTC. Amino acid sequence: CASSSTAGSYGYTF.

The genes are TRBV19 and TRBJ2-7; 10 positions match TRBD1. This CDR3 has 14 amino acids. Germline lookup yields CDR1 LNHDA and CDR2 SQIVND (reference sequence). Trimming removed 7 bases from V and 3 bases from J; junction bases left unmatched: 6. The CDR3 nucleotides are TGTGCCAGTAACCCACGGGACAGGGGCTACGAGCAGTACTTC. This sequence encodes CASNPRDRGYEQYF. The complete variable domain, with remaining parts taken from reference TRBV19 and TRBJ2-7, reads DGGITQSPKYLFRKEGQNVTLSCEQNLNHDAMYWYRQDPGQGLRLIYYSQIVNDFQKGDIAEGYSVSREKKESFPLTVTSAQKNPTAFYLCASNPRDRGYEQYFGPGTRLTVT.

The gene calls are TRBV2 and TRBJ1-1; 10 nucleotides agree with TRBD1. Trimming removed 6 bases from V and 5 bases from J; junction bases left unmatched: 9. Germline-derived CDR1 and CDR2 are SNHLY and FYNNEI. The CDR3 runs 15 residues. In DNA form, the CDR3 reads TGTGCCAGCAGAGCCGGGACAGGGGTCTTGACTGAAGCTTTCTTT. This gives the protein CASRAGTGVLTEAFF.

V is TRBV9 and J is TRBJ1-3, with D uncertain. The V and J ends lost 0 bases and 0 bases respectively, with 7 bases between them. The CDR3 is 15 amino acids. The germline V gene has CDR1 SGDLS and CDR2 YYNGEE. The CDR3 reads CASSVAPISGNTIYF. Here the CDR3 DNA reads TGTGCCAGCAGCGTAGCCCCTATCTCTGGAAACACCATATATTTT. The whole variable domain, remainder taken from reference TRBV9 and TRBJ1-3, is DSGVTQTPKHLITATGQRVTLRCSPRSGDLSVYWYQQSLDQGLQFLIQYYNGEERAKGNILERFSAQQFPDLHSELNLSSLELGDSALYFCASSVAPISGNTIYFGEGSWLTVV.

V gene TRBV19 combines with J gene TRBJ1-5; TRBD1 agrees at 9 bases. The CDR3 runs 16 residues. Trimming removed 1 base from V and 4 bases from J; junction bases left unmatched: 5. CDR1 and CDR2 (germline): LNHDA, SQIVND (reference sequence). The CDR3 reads CASSIGQGVLNQPQHF. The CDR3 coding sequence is TGTGCCAGTAGTATAGGACAGGGGGTTCTTAATCAGCCCCAGCATTTT.

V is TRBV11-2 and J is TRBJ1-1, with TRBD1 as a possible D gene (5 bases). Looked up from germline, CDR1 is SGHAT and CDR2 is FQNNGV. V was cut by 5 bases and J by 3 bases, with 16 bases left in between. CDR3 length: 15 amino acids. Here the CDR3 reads CASSPVGAPDTEAFF. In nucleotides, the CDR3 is TGTGCCAGCAGCCCCGTAGGGGCCCCTGACACTGAAGCTTTCTTT.

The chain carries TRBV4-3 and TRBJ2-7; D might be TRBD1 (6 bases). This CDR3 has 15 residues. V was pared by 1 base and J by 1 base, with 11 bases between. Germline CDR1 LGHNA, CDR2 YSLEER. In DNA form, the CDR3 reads TGCGCCAGCAGCCAAGCCCCCGGACAGTCCTACGAGCAGTACTTC. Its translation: CASSQAPGQSYEQYF.